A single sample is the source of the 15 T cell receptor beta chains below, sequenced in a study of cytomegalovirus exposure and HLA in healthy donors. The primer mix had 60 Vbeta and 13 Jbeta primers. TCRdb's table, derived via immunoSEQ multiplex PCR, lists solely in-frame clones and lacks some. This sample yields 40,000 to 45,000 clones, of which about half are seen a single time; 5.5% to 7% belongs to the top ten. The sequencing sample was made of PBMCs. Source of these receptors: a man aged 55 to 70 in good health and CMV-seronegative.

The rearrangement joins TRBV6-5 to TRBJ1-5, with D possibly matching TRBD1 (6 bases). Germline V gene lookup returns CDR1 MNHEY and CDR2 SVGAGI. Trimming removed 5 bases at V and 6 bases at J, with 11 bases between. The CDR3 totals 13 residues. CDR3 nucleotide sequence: TGTGCCAGCAGTCTAGGGGGGGGTCAGCCCCAGCATTTT. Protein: CASSLGGGQPQHF.

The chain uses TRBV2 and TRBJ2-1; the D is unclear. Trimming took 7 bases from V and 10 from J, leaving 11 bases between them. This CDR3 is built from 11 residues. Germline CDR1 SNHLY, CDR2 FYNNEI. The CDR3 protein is CASTSAGEQFF. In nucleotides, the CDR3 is TGTGCCAGCACCAGCGCCGGAGAGCAGTTCTTC. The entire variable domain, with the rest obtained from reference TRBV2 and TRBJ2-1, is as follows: EPEVTQTPSHQVTQMGQEVILRCVPISNHLYFYWYRQILGQKVEFLVSFYNNEISEKSEIFDDQFSVERPDGSNFTLKIRSTKLEDSAMYFCASTSAGEQFFGPGTRLTVL.

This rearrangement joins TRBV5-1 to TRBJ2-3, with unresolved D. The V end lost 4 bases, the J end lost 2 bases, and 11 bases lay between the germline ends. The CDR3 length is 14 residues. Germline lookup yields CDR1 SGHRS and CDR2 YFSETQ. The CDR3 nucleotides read TGCGCCAGCAGCCCAGAATGGTCCACAGATACGCAGTATTTT. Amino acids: CASSPEWSTDTQYF.

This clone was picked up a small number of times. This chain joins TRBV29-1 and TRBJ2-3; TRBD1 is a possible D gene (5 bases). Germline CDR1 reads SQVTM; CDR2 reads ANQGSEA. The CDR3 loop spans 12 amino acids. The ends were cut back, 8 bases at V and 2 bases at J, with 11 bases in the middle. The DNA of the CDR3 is TGCAGCATCTCACAGGACACAGATACGCAGTATTTT. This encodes CSISQDTDTQYF.

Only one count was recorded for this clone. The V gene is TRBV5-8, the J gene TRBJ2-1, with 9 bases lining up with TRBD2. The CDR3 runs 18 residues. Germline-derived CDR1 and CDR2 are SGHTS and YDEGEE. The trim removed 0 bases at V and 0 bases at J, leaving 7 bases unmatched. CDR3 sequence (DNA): TGTGCCAGCAGCTTGGTTGGACTAGCGATGAGCTCCTACAATGAGCAGTTCTTC. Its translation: CASSLVGLAMSSYNEQFF.

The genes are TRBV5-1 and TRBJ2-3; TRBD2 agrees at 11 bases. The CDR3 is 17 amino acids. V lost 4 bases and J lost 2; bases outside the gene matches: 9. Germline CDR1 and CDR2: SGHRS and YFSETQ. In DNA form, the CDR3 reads TGCGCCAGCAGCACGAGCCCGGGACTAGCGGCCACAGATACGCAGTATTTT. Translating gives CASSTSPGLAATDTQYF.

The CDR3 loop reads CASSWGGRPDTQYF. In DNA, the CDR3 is TGTGCCAGCAGTTGGGGCGGGAGACCAGATACGCAGTATTTT. The V call is TRBV27, the J call TRBJ2-3; 7 nucleotides agree with TRBD2. The CDR3 has 14 amino acids. Germline lookup yields CDR1 MNHEY and CDR2 SMNVEV (reference sequence). V dropped 4 bases and J dropped 4; count of bases not matched to a gene: 5.

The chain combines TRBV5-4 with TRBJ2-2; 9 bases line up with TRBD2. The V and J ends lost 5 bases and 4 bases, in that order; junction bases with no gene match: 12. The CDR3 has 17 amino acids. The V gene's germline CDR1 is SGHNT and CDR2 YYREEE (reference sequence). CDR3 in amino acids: CASSPKTLAGGTGELFF. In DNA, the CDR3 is TGTGCCAGCAGTCCTAAGACACTAGCGGGCGGCACCGGGGAGCTGTTTTTT.

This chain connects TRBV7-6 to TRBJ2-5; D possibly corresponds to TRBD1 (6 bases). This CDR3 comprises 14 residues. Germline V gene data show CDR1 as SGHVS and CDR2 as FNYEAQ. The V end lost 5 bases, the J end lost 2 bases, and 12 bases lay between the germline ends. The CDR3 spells CASSRWGQQETQYF. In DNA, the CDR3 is TGTGCCAGCAGCCGCTGGGGACAACAAGAGACCCAGTACTTC.

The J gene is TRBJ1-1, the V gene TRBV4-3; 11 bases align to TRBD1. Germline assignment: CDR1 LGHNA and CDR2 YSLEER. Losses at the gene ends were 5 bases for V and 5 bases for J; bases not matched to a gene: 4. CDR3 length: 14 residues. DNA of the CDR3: TGCGCCAGCAGCTGGGACAGGGGGGGGACTGAAGCTTTCTTT. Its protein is CASSWDRGGTEAFF.

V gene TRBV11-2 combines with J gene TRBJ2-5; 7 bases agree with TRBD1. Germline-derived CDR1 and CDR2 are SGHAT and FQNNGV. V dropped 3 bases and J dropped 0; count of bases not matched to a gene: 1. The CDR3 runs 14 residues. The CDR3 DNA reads TGTGCCAGCAGCTTTGGGACAGACCAAGAGACCCAGTACTTC. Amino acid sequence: CASSFGTDQETQYF.

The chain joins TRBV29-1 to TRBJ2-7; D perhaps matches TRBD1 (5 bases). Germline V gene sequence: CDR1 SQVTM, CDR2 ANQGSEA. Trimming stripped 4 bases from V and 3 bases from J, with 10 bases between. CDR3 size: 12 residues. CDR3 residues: CSVVQDNYEQYF. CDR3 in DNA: TGCAGCGTTGTCCAGGACAACTACGAGCAGTACTTC.

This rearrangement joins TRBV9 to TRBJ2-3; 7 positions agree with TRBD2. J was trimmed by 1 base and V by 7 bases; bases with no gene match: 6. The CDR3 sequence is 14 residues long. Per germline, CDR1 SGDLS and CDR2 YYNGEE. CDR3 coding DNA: TGTGCCAGCGGCGGGAGAACCGGCACAGATACGCAGTATTTT. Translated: CASGGRTGTDTQYF. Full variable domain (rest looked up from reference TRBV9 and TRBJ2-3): DSGVTQTPKHLITATGQRVTLRCSPRSGDLSVYWYQQSLDQGLQFLIQYYNGEERAKGNILERFSAQQFPDLHSELNLSSLELGDSALYFCASGGRTGTDTQYFGPGTRLTVL.

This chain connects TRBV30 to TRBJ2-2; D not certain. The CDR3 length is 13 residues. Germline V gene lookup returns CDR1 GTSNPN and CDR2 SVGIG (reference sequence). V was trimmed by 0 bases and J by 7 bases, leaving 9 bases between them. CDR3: CAWSVLQIGELFF. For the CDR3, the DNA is TGTGCCTGGAGTGTACTTCAAATCGGGGAGCTGTTTTTT.

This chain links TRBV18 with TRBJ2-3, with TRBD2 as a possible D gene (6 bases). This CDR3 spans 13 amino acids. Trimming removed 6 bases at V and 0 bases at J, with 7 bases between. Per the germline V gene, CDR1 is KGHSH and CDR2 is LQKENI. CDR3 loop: CASSSGSTDTQYF. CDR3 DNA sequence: TGTGCCAGCTCTAGCGGAAGCACAGATACGCAGTATTTT.